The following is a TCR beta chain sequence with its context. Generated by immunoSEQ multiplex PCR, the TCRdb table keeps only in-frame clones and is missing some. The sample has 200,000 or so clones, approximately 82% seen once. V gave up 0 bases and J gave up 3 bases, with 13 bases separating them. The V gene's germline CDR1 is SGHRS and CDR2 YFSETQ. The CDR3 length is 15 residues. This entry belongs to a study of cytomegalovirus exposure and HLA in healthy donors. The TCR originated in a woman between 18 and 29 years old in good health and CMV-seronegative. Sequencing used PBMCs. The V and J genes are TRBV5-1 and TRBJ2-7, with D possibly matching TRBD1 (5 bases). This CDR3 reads CASSLGQPPRYEQYF. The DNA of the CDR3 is TGCGCCAGCAGCTTGGGACAGCCACCACGCTACGAGCAGTACTTC.